The clone carrying this TCR beta chain showed up just a few times. Assay: immunoSEQ multiplex PCR; the TCRdb copy retains only in-frame clones and omits some. Among approximately 24,000 clones listed, more than 80% were seen once. The data originate from a study of T cell changes during pregnancy in multiple sclerosis. The CDR3 has 11 amino acids. V was clipped by 5 bases and J by 6 bases, with 8 bases between them. Germline loops: CDR1 MNHNS, CDR2 SASEGT. This chain joins TRBV6-1 and TRBJ2-7, with D possibly TRBD1 on 6 matching bases. The material sequenced was CD8+ T cells from peripheral blood mononuclear cells, taken in the first trimester of pregnancy. The TCR originated in a female donor in good health, enrolled as a control in a pregnancy study. The CDR3 reads CASSFRGEQYF. The CDR3 coding sequence is TGTGCCAGCAGTTTCAGGGGCGAGCAGTACTTC.